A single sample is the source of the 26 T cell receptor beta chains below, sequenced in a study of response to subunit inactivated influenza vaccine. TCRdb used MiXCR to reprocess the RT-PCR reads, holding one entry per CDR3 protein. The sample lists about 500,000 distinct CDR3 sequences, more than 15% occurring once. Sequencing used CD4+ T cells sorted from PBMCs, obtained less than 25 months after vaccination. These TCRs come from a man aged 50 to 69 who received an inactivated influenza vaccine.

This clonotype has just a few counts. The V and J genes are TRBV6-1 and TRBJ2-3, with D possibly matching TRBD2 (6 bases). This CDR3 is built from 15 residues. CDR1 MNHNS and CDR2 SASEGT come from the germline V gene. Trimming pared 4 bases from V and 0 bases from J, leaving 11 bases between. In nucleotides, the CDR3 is TGTGCCAGCAGTGGGATAGCGGATAGCACAGATACGCAGTATTTT. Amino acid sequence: CASSGIADSTDTQYF.

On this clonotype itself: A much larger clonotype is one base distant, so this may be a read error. The CDR3 coding sequence is TGTGTCAGCAGCCGAAAAGAGACCCAGTACTTC. Protein product: CVSSRKETQYF. V gene TRBV7-9 combines with J gene TRBJ2-5; unclear D gene. Germline CDR1 SEHNR, CDR2 FQNEAQ (reference sequence). There are 11 residues in the CDR3.

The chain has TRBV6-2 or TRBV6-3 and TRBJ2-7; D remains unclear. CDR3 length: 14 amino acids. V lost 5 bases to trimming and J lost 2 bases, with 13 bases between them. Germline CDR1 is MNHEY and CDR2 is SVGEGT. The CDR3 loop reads CASSLLNEAYEQYF. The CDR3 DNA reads TGTGCCAGCAGTCTACTGAACGAAGCCTACGAGCAGTACTTC.

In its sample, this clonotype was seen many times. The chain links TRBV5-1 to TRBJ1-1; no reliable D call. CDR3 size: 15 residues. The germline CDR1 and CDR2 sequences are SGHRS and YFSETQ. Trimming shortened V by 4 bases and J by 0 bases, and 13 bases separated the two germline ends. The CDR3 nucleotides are TGCGCCAGCAGCCCGGGTGTCGCGGTGAACACTGAAGCTTTCTTT. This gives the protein CASSPGVAVNTEAFF.

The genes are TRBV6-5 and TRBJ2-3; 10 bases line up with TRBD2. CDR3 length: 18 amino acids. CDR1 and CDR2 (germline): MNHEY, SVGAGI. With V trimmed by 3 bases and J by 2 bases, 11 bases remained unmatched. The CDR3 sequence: CASSYSPLLAGYTDTQYF. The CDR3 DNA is TGTGCCAGCAGTTATTCTCCTCTACTAGCGGGGTACACAGATACGCAGTATTTT.

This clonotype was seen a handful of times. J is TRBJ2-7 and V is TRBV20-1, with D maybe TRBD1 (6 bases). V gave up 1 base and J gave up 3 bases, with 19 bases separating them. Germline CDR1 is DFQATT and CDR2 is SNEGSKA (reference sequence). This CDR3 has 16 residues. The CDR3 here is CSARGGGGPSYYEQYF. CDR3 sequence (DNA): TGCAGTGCTAGAGGTGGTGGGGGCCCCTCCTACTACGAGCAGTACTTC.

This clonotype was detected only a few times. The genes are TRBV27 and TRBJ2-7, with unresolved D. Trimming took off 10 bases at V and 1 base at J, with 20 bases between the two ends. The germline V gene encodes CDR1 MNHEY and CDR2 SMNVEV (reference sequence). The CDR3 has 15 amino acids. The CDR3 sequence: CANSKESAISYEQYF. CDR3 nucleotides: TGTGCCAACTCAAAAGAGAGTGCGATTTCCTACGAGCAGTACTTC.

The CDR3 coding sequence is TGTGCCAGCAGTACCCGGTTGGGGACAGGAGCGAACACCGGGGAGCTGTTTTTT. Encoded protein: CASSTRLGTGANTGELFF. J is TRBJ2-2 and V is TRBV12-3 or TRBV12-4; 8 nucleotides match TRBD1. The CDR3 runs 18 residues. The V gene end was trimmed by 5 bases and the J gene end by 0 bases; junction bases not matched to a gene: 11.

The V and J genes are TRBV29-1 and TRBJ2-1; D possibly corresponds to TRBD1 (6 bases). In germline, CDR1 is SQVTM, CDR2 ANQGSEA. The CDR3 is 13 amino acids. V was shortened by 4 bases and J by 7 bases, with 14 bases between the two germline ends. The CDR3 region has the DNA TGCAGCGTTGGCGACAGGCGTTGGAATGAGCAGTTCTTC. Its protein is CSVGDRRWNEQFF.

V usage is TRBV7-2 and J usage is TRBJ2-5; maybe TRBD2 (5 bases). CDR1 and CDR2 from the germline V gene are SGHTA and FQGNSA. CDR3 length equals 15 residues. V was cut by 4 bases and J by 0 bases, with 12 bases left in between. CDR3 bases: TGTGCCAGCAGCTCCGAGGGTTGGTACCAAGAGACCCAGTACTTC. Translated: CASSSEGWYQETQYF.

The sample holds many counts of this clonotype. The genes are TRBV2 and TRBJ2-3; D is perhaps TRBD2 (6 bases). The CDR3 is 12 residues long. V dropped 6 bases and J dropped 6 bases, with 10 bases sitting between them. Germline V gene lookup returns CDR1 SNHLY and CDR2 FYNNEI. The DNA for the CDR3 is TGTGCCAGCAGAGGGGACTTGGATACGCAGTATTTT. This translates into CASRGDLDTQYF. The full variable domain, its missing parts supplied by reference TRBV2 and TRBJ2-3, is EPEVTQTPSHQVTQMGQEVILRCVPISNHLYFYWYRQILGQKVEFLVSFYNNEISEKSEIFDDQFSVERPDGSNFTLKIRSTKLEDSAMYFCASRGDLDTQYFGPGTRLTVL.

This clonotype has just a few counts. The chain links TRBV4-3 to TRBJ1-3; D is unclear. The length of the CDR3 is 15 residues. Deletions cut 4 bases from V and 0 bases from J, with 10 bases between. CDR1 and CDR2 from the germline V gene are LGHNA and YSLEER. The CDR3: CASSPTVSSGNTIYF. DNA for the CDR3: TGCGCCAGCAGCCCAACAGTGAGCTCTGGAAACACCATATATTTT.

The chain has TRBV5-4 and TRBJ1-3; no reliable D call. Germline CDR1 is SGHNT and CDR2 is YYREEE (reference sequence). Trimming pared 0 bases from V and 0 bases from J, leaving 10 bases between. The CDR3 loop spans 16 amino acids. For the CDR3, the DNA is TGTGCCAGCAGCTTGGACAGCCTCGGCTCTGGAAACACCATATATTTT. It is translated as CASSLDSLGSGNTIYF.

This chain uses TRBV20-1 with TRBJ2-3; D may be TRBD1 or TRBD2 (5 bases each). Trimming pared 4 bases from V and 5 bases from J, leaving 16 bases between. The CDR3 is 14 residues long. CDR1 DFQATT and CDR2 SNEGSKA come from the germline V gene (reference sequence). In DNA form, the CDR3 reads TGCAGTGCTACAAGGGACCGACTGGGAGATACGCAGTATTTT. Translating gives CSATRDRLGDTQYF.

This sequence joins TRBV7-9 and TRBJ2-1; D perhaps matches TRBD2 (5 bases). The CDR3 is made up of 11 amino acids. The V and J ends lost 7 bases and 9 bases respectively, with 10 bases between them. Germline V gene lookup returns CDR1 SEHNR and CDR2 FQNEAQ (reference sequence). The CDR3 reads CASTPTSEQFF. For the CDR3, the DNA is TGTGCCAGCACCCCAACTAGTGAGCAGTTCTTC.

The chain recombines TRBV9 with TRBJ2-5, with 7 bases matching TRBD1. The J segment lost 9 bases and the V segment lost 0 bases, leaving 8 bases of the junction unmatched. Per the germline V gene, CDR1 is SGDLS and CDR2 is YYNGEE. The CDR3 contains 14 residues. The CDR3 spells CASSVVGDSSPQYF. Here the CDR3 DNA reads TGTGCCAGCAGCGTAGTAGGGGACAGTTCCCCCCAGTACTTC.

This chain's CDR3 is CASSPYYEGSEQYF. Written as DNA, the CDR3 is TGTGCCAGCTCACCCTACTATGAGGGGAGCGAGCAGTACTTC. This chain connects TRBV18 to TRBJ2-7; D possibly matches TRBD1 or TRBD2 (5 bases each). V gave up 3 bases and J gave up 6 bases, with 15 bases separating them. The CDR3 runs to 14 residues. Germline V gene sequence: CDR1 KGHSH, CDR2 LQKENI.

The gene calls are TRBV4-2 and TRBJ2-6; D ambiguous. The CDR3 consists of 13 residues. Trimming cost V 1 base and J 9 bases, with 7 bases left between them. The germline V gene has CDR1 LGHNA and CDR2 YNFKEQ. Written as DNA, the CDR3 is TGTGCCAGCAGCCAAGGTCTGGGCAACGTCCTGACTTTC. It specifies CASSQGLGNVLTF.

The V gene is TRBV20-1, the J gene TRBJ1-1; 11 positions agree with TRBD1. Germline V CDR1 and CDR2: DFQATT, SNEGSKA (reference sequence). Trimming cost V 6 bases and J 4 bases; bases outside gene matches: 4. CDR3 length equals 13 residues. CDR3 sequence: CSAPGQGGTEAFF. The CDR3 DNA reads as TGCAGTGCCCCGGGACAGGGGGGCACTGAAGCTTTCTTT.

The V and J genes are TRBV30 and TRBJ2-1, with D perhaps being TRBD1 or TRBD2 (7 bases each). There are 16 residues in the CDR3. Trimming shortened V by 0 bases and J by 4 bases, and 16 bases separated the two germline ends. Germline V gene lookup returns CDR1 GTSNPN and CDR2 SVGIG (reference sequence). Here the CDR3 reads CAWSVRLRGGYNEQFF. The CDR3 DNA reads TGTGCCTGGAGTGTACGGCTCAGGGGGGGGTACAATGAGCAGTTCTTC.

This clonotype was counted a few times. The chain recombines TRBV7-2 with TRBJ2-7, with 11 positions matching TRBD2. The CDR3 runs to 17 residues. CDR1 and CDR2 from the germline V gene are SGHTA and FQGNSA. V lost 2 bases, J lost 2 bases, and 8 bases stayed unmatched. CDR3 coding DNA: TGTGCCAGCAGCTTAAAAGCCCCGGGACTAGCGGCCTACGAGCAGTACTTC. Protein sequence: CASSLKAPGLAAYEQYF. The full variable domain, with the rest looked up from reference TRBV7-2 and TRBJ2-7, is GAGVSQSPSNKVTEKGKDVELRCDPISGHTALYWYRQSLGQGLEFLIYFQGNSAPDKSGLPSDRFSAERTGGSVSTLTIQRTQQEDSAVYLCASSLKAPGLAAYEQYFGPGTRLTVT.

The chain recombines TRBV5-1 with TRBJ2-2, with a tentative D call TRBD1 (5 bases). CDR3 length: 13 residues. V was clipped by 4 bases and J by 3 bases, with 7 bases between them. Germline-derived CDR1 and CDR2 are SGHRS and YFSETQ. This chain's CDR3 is CASSAGYTGELFF. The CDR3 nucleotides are TGCGCCAGCAGCGCAGGGTACACCGGGGAGCTGTTTTTT. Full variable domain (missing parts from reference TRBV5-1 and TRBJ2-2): KAGVTQTPRYLIKTRGQQVTLSCSPISGHRSVSWYQQTPGQGLQFLFEYFSETQRNKGNFPGRFSGRQFSNSRSEMNVSTLELGDSALYLCASSAGYTGELFFGEGSRLTVL.

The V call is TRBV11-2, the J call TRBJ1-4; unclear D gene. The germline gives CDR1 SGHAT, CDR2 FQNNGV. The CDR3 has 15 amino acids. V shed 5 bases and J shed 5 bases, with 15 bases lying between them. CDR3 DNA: TGTGCCAGCAGCCGCCGCGGTGCTGACAATGAAAAACTGTTTTTT. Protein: CASSRRGADNEKLFF.

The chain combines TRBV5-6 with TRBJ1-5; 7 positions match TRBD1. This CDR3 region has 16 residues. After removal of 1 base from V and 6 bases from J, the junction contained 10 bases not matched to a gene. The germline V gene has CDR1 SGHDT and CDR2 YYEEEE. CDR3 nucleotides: TGTGCCAGCAGCTTGAGTGGGACAGAGTTGGGTCAGCCCCAGCATTTT. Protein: CASSLSGTELGQPQHF. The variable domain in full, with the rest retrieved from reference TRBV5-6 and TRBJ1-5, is DAGVTQSPTHLIKTRGQQVTLRCSPKSGHDTVSWYQQALGQGPQFIFQYYEEEERQRGNFPDRFSGHQFPNYSSELNVNALLLGDSALYLCASSLSGTELGQPQHFGDGTRLSIL.

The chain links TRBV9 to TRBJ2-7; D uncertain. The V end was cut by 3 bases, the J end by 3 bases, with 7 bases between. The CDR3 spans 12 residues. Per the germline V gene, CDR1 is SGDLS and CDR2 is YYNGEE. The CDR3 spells CASSATDYEQYF. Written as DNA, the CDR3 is TGTGCCAGCAGCGCGACCGACTACGAGCAGTACTTC.

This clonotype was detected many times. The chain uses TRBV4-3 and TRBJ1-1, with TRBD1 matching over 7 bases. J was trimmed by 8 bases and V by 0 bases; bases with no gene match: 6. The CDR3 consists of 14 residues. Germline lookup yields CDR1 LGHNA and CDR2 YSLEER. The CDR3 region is CASSQDRGGTEAFF. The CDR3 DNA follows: TGCGCCAGCAGCCAAGATCGAGGGGGCACCGAAGCTTTCTTT.